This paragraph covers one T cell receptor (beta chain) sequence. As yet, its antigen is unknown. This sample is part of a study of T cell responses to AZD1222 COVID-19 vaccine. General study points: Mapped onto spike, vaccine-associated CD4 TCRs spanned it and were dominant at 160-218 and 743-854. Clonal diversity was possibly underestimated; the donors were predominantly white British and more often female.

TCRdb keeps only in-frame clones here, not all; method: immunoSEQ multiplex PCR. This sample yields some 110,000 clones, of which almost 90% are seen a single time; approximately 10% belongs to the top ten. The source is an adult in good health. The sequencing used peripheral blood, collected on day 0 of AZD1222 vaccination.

This chain's CDR3 is CASSAARGRGAPWEQYF. As DNA, the CDR3 is TGTGCCAGCAGCGCGGCGAGGGGGCGGGGGGCGCCATGGGAGCAGTACTTC. The rearrangement uses TRBV11-2 and TRBJ2-7, with TRBD2 as a possible D gene (8 bases). Deletions cut 5 bases from V and 7 bases from J, with 27 bases between. Germline loops: CDR1 SGHAT, CDR2 FQNNGV. This CDR3 is built from 17 residues.